Reported below is one T cell receptor (beta chain). Its antigen is unidentified. CDR1 is MNHEY, CDR2 SVGAGI, per germline. The CDR3 extends over 13 amino acids. The entry originates in a study of CXCR3-negative and CXCR3-positive naive CD8 T cells. Findings and limits, study-wide: Memory CD8+ cells had much lower diversity, and both naive subsets had comparably high diversity. Between one naive subset and the other, surface CD5 was comparable, and TCR strength was inferred from TRB CDR3 properties. Relative to CXCR3-negative naive cells, CXCR3-positive naive cells had more hydrophobic TRB CDR3s. Expression of CXCR3 was partially reduced after cryopreservation, and fresh PBMCs were used in most assays.

The sorter processed each CD8+ T cell subset in triplicate at over 250,000 cells apiece. The TRB libraries of cDNA were built by UMI-labeled 5' RACE. TCRdb re-called the 5' RACE reads; one entry per CDR3 protein, DNA not given. This sample carries around 88,000 distinct CDR3 sequences, with 0.8% to 0.85% going to the ten biggest clones. The source material was naive CXCR3+ CD8+ T cells from blood. As to subset: CD45RO-CCR7+CD27+CD95- naive CD8+ T cells expressing CXCR3 (TNR3+). The clonotype was recovered from a human donor in good health. Some clones in this sample may be carry-over from other donors' samples. The V and J genes are TRBV6-5 and TRBJ2-5. The CDR3 spells CASSYSRTRTQYF.